The 12 T cell receptor beta chains below were found in one sample sequenced in a study of early T cells in non-severe SARS-CoV-2 infection. TCRdb re-called the 5' RACE reads through MiXCR, storing one row per CDR3 protein. This table holds 70,000 to 80,000 distinct CDR3 sequences, 12% found once. The sample in question was whole blood, obtained at baseline. These receptors came from an adult who was a healthcare worker with PCR-confirmed SARS-CoV-2 infection or an uninfected control (not recorded which).

J is TRBJ1-1 and V is TRBV7-8; a possible D gene is TRBD1 (5 bases). This CDR3 region has 12 residues. The V end lost 7 bases, the J end lost 4 bases, and 10 bases lay between the germline ends. Germline V gene data show CDR1 as SGHVS and CDR2 as FQNEAQ. CDR3 nucleotides: TGTGCCAGCACCTACACAGGCACTGAAGCTTTCTTT. Protein product: CASTYTGTEAFF.

The rearrangement uses TRBV6-2 or TRBV6-3 and TRBJ2-5; possible D gene TRBD2, 5 bases. V was clipped by 7 bases and J by 5 bases, with 11 bases between them. Germline V lookup: CDR1 MNHEY, CDR2 SVGEGT. The CDR3 covers 12 residues. CDR3 amino acids: CASTDPGETQYF. DNA of the CDR3: TGTGCCAGCACCGACCCGGGGGAGACCCAGTACTTC.

The rearrangement links TRBV19 to TRBJ1-2; D gene ambiguous. Germline lookup yields CDR1 LNHDA and CDR2 SQIVND (reference sequence). The CDR3 totals 13 residues. V lost 5 bases, J lost 8 bases, and 15 bases lay in between. CDR3 in DNA: TGTGCCAGTAGTCCCCGCGGGTACCAAGGCTACACCTTC. Protein: CASSPRGYQGYTF.

This clonotype has a handful of counts. The CDR3 is CASQWAQGDNSPLHF. DNA for the CDR3: TGTGCCAGCCAATGGGCACAGGGGGATAATTCACCCCTCCACTTT. The gene calls are TRBV25-1 and TRBJ1-6; 8 positions match TRBD1. V lost 8 bases, J lost 5 bases, and 8 bases stayed unmatched. The CDR3 is 15 amino acids. Germline-derived CDR1 and CDR2 are MGHDK and SYGVNS.

This clonotype came up a few times. V usage is TRBV18 and J usage is TRBJ2-2; D ambiguous. CDR1 is KGHSH and CDR2 is LQKENI in the germline V gene. The CDR3 has 17 residues. V was pared by 5 bases and J by 0 bases, with 16 bases between. The CDR3 sequence: CASSSKQALANTGELFF. CDR3 coding DNA: TGTGCCAGCTCATCTAAGCAGGCCCTCGCGAACACCGGGGAGCTGTTTTTT.

This sequence joins TRBV20-1 and TRBJ2-1; 9 nucleotides line up with TRBD2. The V gene end was trimmed by 6 bases and the J gene end by 1 base; junction bases not matched to a gene: 10. The CDR3 length is 16 residues. Germline CDR1 reads DFQATT; CDR2 reads SNEGSKA (reference sequence). The CDR3 loop reads CSAFPGGGDSYNEQFF. CDR3 nucleotide sequence: TGCAGTGCATTCCCCGGCGGGGGGGATTCCTACAATGAGCAGTTCTTC.

This clonotype was found many times. The rearrangement uses TRBV5-1 and TRBJ1-5; 8 bases agree with TRBD1. The V gene's germline CDR1 is SGHRS and CDR2 YFSETQ. The CDR3 has 15 residues. Losses at the gene ends were 4 bases for V and 7 bases for J; bases not matched to a gene: 10. The CDR3 here is CASSETGAGGQPQHF. The CDR3 DNA sequence: TGCGCCAGCAGCGAGACAGGGGCGGGAGGACAGCCCCAGCATTTT.

The chain carries TRBV7-8 and TRBJ1-3; no reliable D call. The CDR3 is 16 residues long. CDR1 SGHVS and CDR2 FQNEAQ come from the germline V gene. The V end was cut by 5 bases, the J end by 0 bases, with 14 bases between. In DNA, the CDR3 is TGTGCCAGCAGCCTAGGGTCCCCTCACTCTGGAAACACCATATATTTT. It is translated as CASSLGSPHSGNTIYF.

This clonotype was seen at least ten times. V and J are TRBV5-6 and TRBJ2-3; no firm D call. This CDR3 spans 15 amino acids. Trimming pared 2 bases from V and 6 bases from J, leaving 16 bases between. In germline, CDR1 is SGHDT, CDR2 YYEEEE. CDR3 DNA: TGTGCCAGCAGCTTTCCAGCGCCTAAGGCGGATACGCAGTATTTT. Its translation: CASSFPAPKADTQYF.

The genes are TRBV7-9 and TRBJ2-1, with a possible D match to TRBD2 (5 bases). V was shortened by 5 bases and J by 9 bases, with 17 bases between the two germline ends. CDR1 is SEHNR, CDR2 FQNEAQ, per germline (reference sequence). The length of the CDR3 is 14 residues. The CDR3 loop reads CASSPPPGRSEQFF. In nucleotides, the CDR3 is TGTGCCAGCAGCCCCCCCCCGGGGAGAAGTGAGCAGTTCTTC.

This clonotype was recorded at least ten times. The CDR3 nucleotides read TGTGCCGCACTTAAGAGGGCGGACACTGAAGCTTTCTTT. Protein: CAALKRADTEAFF. The chain has TRBV7-9 and TRBJ1-1, with unresolved D. This CDR3 spans 13 amino acids. V was shortened by 11 bases and J by 3 bases, with 16 bases between the two germline ends. Germline lookup yields CDR1 SEHNR and CDR2 FQNEAQ (reference sequence).

This clonotype was seen ten or more times. This rearrangement joins TRBV28 to TRBJ1-1; tentative D call: TRBD1 (6 bases). CDR1 and CDR2 (germline): MDHEN, SYDVKM. V was pared by 3 bases and J by 4 bases, with 21 bases between. The CDR3 has 17 amino acids. The CDR3 coding sequence is TGTGCCAGCAGTTTTTACCTTCCGGGGGGCAGCAGCACTGAAGCTTTCTTT. It codes for CASSFYLPGGSSTEAFF.